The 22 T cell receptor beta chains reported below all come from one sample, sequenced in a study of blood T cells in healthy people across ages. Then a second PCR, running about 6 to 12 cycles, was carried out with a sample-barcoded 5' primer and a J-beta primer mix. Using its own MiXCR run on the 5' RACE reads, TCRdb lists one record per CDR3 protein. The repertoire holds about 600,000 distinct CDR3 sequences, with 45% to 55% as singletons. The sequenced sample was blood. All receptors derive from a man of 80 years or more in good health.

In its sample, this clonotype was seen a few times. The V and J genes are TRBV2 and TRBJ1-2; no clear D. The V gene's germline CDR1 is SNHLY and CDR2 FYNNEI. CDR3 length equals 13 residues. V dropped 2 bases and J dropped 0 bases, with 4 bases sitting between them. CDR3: CASSEITNYGYTF. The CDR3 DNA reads TGTGCCAGCAGTGAAATTACTAACTATGGCTACACCTTC.

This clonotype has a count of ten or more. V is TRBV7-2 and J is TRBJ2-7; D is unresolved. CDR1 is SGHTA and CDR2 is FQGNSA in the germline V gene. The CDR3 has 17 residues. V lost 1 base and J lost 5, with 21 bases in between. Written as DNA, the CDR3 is TGTGCCAGCAGCTTAGAGAGCCGCCGAGCCCTTCGGGACGAGCAGTACTTC. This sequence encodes CASSLESRRALRDEQYF.

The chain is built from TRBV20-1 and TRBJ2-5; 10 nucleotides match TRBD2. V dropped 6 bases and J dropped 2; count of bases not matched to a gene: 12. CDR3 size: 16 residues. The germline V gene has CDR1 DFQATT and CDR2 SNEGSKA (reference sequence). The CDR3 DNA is TGCAGTGCCCGTGATATAGCGGGAGGTTTTCAAGAGACCCAGTACTTC. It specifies CSARDIAGGFQETQYF.

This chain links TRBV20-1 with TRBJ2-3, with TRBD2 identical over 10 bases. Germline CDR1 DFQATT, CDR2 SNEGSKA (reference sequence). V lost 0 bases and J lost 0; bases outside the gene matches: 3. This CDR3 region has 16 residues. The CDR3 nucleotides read TGCAGTGCTAGAGACAGCGGGAGGGATAGCACAGATACGCAGTATTTT. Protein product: CSARDSGRDSTDTQYF.

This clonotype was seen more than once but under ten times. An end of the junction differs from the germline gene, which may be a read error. The CDR3 loop is CAGSYEGQVYNEQYF. CDR3 DNA sequence: TGTGCCGGCAGTTATGAGGGACAGGTTTACAATGAGCAGTACTTC. The V call is TRBV6-6, the J call TRBJ2-7; 8 bases are shared with TRBD1. The V gene's germline CDR1 is MNHNY and CDR2 SVGAGI (reference sequence). The CDR3 has 15 residues.

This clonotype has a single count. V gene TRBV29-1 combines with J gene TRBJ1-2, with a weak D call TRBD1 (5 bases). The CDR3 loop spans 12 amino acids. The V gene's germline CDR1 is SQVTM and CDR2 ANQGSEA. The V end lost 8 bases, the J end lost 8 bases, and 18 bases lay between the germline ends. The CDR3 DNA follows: TGCAGCCCCACAGGAGAAAAAGGGGGCTACACCTTC. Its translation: CSPTGEKGGYTF.

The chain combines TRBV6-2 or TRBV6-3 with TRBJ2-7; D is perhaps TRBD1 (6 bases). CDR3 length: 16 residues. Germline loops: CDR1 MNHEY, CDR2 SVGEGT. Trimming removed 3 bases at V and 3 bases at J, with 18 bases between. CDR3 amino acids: CASSYLSARGGYEQYF. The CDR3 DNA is TGTGCCAGCAGTTATTTATCGGCCCGAGGGGGCTACGAGCAGTACTTC.

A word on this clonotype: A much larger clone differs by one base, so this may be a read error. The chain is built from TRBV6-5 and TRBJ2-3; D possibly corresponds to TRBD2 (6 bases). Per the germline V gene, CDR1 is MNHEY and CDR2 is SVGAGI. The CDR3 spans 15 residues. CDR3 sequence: CVSSYSGGRTDTQYF. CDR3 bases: TGTGTCAGCAGTTACTCCGGGGGACGCACAGATACGCAGTATTTT.

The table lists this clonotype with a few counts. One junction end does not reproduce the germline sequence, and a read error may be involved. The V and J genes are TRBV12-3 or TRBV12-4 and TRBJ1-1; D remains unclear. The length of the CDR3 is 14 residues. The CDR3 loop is CASSFIGTNTEAFF. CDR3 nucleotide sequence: TGTGCCAGCAGTTTTATCGGCACGAACACTGAGGCTTTCTTT.

CDR3 coding DNA: TGCAGTGCCCAGACGGGGACCACCTACGAGCAGTACTTC. It translates to CSAQTGTTYEQYF. The chain employs TRBV20-1 and TRBJ2-7, with D perhaps being TRBD1 or TRBD2 (5 bases each). Germline lookup yields CDR1 DFQATT and CDR2 SNEGSKA (reference sequence). There are 13 residues in the CDR3. V lost 6 bases and J 2 bases, leaving 14 bases between the germline ends.

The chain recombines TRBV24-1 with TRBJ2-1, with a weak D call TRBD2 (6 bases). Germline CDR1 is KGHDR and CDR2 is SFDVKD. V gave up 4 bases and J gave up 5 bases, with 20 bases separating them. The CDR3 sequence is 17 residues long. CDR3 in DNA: TGTGCCACCAGTGACCAACGCGGGCCAGGACTAAACAATGAGCAGTTCTTC. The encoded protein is CATSDQRGPGLNNEQFF.

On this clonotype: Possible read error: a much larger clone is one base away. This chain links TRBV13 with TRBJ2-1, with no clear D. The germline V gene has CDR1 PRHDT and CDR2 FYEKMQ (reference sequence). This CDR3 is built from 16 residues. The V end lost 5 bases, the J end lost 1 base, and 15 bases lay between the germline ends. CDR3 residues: CASSPGLARSYNEQFF. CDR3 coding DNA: TGTGCCAGCAGCCCCGGGCTTGCCAGGTCCTACAATGAGCAGTTCTTC.

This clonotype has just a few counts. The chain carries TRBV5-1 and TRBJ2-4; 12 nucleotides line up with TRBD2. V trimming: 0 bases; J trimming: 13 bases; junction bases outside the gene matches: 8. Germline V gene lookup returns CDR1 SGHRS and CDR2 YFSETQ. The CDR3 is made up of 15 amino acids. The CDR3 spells CASSLGLAGDYGQYF. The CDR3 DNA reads TGCGCCAGCAGCTTGGGACTAGCGGGAGACTACGGGCAGTACTTC.

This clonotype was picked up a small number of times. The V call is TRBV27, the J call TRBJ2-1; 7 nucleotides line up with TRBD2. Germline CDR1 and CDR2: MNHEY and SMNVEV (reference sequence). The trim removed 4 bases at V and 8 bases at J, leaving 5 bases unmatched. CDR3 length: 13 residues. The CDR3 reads CASSWTREDEQFF. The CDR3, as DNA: TGTGCCAGCAGTTGGACTAGAGAAGATGAGCAGTTCTTC.

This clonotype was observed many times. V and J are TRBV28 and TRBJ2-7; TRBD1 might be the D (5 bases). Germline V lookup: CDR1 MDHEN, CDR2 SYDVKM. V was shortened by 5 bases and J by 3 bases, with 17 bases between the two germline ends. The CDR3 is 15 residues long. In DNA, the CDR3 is TGTGCCAGCAGTGCGCCCCAGGGTGCGAACTACGAGCAGTACTTC. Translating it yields CASSAPQGANYEQYF.

CDR3 residues: CAWSFRPGGKYF. The DNA of the CDR3 is TGTGCCTGGAGTTTTAGACCGGGGGGCAAGTACTTC. V gene TRBV30 combines with J gene TRBJ2-7; perhaps TRBD2 as D (7 bases). This CDR3 has 12 amino acids. Germline CDR1 and CDR2: GTSNPN and SVGIG (reference sequence). V was trimmed by 2 bases and J by 11 bases, leaving 16 bases between them.

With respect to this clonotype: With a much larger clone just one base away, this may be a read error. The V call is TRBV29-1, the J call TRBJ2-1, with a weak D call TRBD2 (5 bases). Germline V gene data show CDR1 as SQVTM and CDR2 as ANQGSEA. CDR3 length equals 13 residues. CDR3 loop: CCVVAPTYNEQFF. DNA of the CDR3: TGCTGCGTTGTAGCGCCAACCTACAATGAGCAGTTCTTC.

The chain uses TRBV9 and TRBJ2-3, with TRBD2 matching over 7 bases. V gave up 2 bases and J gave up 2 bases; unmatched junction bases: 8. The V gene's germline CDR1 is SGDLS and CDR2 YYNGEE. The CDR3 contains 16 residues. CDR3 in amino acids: CASSVGSGRPTDTQYF. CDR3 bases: TGTGCCAGCAGCGTCGGGTCCGGGAGGCCCACAGATACGCAGTATTTT. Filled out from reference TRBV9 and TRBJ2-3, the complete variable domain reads DSGVTQTPKHLITATGQRVTLRCSPRSGDLSVYWYQQSLDQGLQFLIQYYNGEERAKGNILERFSAQQFPDLHSELNLSSLELGDSALYFCASSVGSGRPTDTQYFGPGTRLTVL.

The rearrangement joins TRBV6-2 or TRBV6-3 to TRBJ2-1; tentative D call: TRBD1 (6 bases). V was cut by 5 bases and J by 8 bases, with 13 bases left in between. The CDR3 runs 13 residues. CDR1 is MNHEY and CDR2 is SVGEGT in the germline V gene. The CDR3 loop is CASSPRGPDEQFF. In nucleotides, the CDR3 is TGTGCCAGCAGTCCCAGGGGCCCTGATGAGCAGTTCTTC.

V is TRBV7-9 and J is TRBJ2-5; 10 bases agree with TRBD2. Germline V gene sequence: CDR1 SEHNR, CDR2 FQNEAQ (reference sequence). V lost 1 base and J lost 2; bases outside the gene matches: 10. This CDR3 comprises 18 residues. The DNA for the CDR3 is TGTGCCAGCAGCTTAGTTCGCAGCGGGGGGGCGCGGCAAGAGACCCAGTACTTC. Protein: CASSLVRSGGARQETQYF.

This CDR3 is CATSRPRGAGTDTQYF. The CDR3 nucleotides read TGTGCCACCAGCAGGCCCAGAGGAGCTGGCACAGATACGCAGTATTTT. The chain joins TRBV15 to TRBJ2-3, with D unresolved. This CDR3 is built from 16 residues. In germline, CDR1 is LNHNV, CDR2 YYDKDF (reference sequence). V lost 3 bases to trimming and J lost 1 base, with 14 bases between them. The entire variable domain, with the rest obtained from reference TRBV15 and TRBJ2-3, is as follows: DAMVIQNPRYQVTQFGKPVTLSCSQTLNHNVMYWYQQKSSQAPKLLFHYYDKDFNNEADTPDNFQSRRPNTSFCFLDIRSPGLGDTAMYLCATSRPRGAGTDTQYFGPGTRLTVL.

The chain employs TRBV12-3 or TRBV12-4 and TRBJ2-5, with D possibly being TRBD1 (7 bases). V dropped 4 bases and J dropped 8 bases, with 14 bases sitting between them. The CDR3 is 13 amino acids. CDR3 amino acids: CASSSTGRTTQYF. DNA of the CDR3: TGTGCCAGCAGTTCGACAGGGAGGACTACCCAGTACTTC.